Each of the 25 T cell receptor beta chains below was sequenced from the same sample in a study of T and B cells in COVID-19 patients. From blood, about 240-550 ng of genomic DNA served as TRB template. TRB rearrangements were amplified by multiplex PCR with BIOMED2 TRB-A/B primers. MiXCR, run by TCRdb on the multiplex PCR reads, gives a single entry per CDR3 protein. Of around 30,000 distinct CDR3 sequences listed, approximately 29% are singletons. Sequenced sample: blood. Receptors were obtained from a human donor who had recovered from COVID-19.

The rearrangement links TRBV6-2 or TRBV6-3 to TRBJ1-4; D gene unclear. V lost 1 base to trimming and J lost 0 bases, with 3 bases between them. CDR1 and CDR2 (germline): MNHEY, SVGEGT. The CDR3 loop spans 14 amino acids. As DNA, the CDR3 is TGTGCCAGCAGTTACTATGCAACTAATGAAAAACTGTTTTTT. This encodes CASSYYATNEKLFF.

By sample fraction, this clonotype is medium-sized. The gene calls are TRBV19 and TRBJ2-3; D is undetermined. The V gene lost 7 bases and the J gene lost 6 bases, with 5 bases spanning the gap. Germline-derived CDR1 and CDR2 are LNHDA and SQIVND (reference sequence). The CDR3 length is 10 residues. The CDR3 here is CASMGDTQYF. The DNA of the CDR3 is TGTGCCAGTATGGGGGATACGCAGTATTTT.

V gene TRBV6-2 or TRBV6-3 combines with J gene TRBJ2-7, with 7 bases that match TRBD2. Trimming removed 0 bases from V and 0 bases from J; junction bases left unmatched: 5. Germline lookup yields CDR1 MNHEY and CDR2 SVGEGT. This CDR3 spans 16 amino acids. The CDR3: CASSYSGGSSSYEQYF. DNA for the CDR3: TGTGCCAGCAGTTACTCGGGAGGGTCAAGCTCCTACGAGCAGTACTTC.

V gene TRBV7-6 combines with J gene TRBJ2-7, with 9 positions matching TRBD2. The CDR3 length is 14 residues. J was trimmed by 2 bases and V by 6 bases; bases with no gene match: 5. Per germline, CDR1 SGHVS and CDR2 FNYEAQ. The CDR3 DNA sequence: TGTGCCAGCAGGACGACTAGCGGCCCCTACGAGCAGTACTTC. Amino acid sequence: CASRTTSGPYEQYF. The full variable domain, with the rest looked up from reference TRBV7-6 and TRBJ2-7, is GAGVSQSPRYKVTKRGQDVALRCDPISGHVSLYWYRQALGQGPEFLTYFNYEAQQDKSGLPNDRFSAERPEGSISTLTIQRTEQRDSAMYRCASRTTSGPYEQYFGPGTRLTVT.

Only a few counts were recorded for this clonotype. V is TRBV11-2 and J is TRBJ1-2; the match to TRBD1 covers 8 bases. The CDR3 is 14 amino acids. From germline, CDR1 is SGHAT and CDR2 FQNNGV. V shed 1 base, J shed 7 bases, and the junction held 5 bases outside the gene matches. CDR3 coding DNA: TGTGCCAGCAGCTTAGGCCCAGGGGGCTCTGGCTACACCTTC. As protein: CASSLGPGGSGYTF.

The genes are TRBV20-1 and TRBJ2-3; perhaps TRBD1 as D (5 bases). The germline CDR1 and CDR2 sequences are DFQATT and SNEGSKA (reference sequence). This CDR3 spans 13 amino acids. V shed 0 bases and J shed 4 bases, with 8 bases lying between them. This CDR3 is CSAREGRPDTQYF. CDR3 sequence (DNA): TGCAGTGCTAGAGAGGGGCGCCCAGATACGCAGTATTTT.

The chain is built from TRBV30 and TRBJ1-6; D uncertain. The CDR3 is 16 residues long. Germline V lookup: CDR1 GTSNPN, CDR2 SVGIG (reference sequence). V shed 4 bases and J shed 6 bases, with 19 bases lying between them. The CDR3: CAWTTKRPVGNSPLHF. The CDR3, as DNA: TGTGCCTGGACCACCAAGCGGCCGGTTGGTAATTCACCCCTCCACTTT.

The rearrangement joins TRBV20-1 to TRBJ2-3; 11 bases align to TRBD2. The length of the CDR3 is 15 residues. Germline V gene lookup returns CDR1 DFQATT and CDR2 SNEGSKA (reference sequence). V was clipped by 5 bases and J by 4 bases; unmatched bases: 8. Written as DNA, the CDR3 is TGCAGTGCTCTCGGACTAGCGGGTTGGTCAGATACGCAGTATTTT. Protein: CSALGLAGWSDTQYF.

This clonotype was seen a handful of times. One end of the junction fails to match germline, which may point to a read error. V usage is TRBV4-3 and J usage is TRBJ2-7, with a possible D match to TRBD1 (5 bases). CDR3 length: 15 residues. Per germline, CDR1 LGHNA and CDR2 YSLEER. CDR3 DNA sequence: TGCGCCAGCAGTCAAGATGTGACAGCCTCCTACGAGCAGTACTTC. It codes for CASSQDVTASYEQYF.

The V and J genes are TRBV7-9 and TRBJ1-1; D unresolved. Per the germline V gene, CDR1 is SEHNR and CDR2 is FQNEAQ (reference sequence). The V gene lost 8 bases and the J gene lost 5 bases, with 15 bases spanning the gap. The CDR3 runs to 13 residues. Here the CDR3 DNA reads TGTGCCAGCGTTGCCCTGGGAGAGACTGAAGCTTTCTTT. Its protein is CASVALGETEAFF.

The chain has TRBV6-1 and TRBJ1-1; the D is unclear. V shed 3 bases and J shed 2 bases, with 7 bases lying between them. The CDR3 has 13 amino acids. Germline V gene lookup returns CDR1 MNHNS and CDR2 SASEGT. Here the CDR3 reads CASSETDNTEAFF. Here the CDR3 DNA reads TGTGCCAGCAGTGAGACTGATAACACTGAAGCTTTCTTT.

The rearrangement uses TRBV4-3 and TRBJ2-2; 9 positions match TRBD1. CDR3 length: 16 amino acids. Trimming at V came to 0 bases and at J to 4 bases, leaving 3 bases not matched to a gene. The germline gives CDR1 LGHNA, CDR2 YSLEER. The CDR3 nucleotides read TGCGCCAGCAGCCAAGAATTGGACAGGGGCACCGGGGAGCTGTTTTTT. This gives the protein CASSQELDRGTGELFF.

V is TRBV7-9 and J is TRBJ1-4, with D tentatively TRBD1 (6 bases). Germline V gene sequence: CDR1 SEHNR, CDR2 FQNEAQ (reference sequence). Trimming stripped 2 bases from V and 5 bases from J, with 9 bases between. This CDR3 is built from 14 residues. This CDR3 is CASSLTGANEKLFF. The DNA of the CDR3 is TGTGCCAGCAGCTTAACGGGGGCAAATGAAAAACTGTTTTTT.

This clonotype was counted at least ten times. This chain connects TRBV27 to TRBJ2-2; tentative D call: TRBD2 (6 bases). Germline CDR1 is MNHEY and CDR2 is SMNVEV (reference sequence). Trimming removed 3 bases at V and 7 bases at J, with 6 bases between. CDR3 length: 12 amino acids. CDR3 sequence reads: CASSLGGGELFF. CDR3 nucleotides: TGTGCCAGCAGTTTGGGGGGCGGGGAGCTGTTTTTT.

The chain carries TRBV15 and TRBJ2-7; TRBD2 matches at 7 bases. CDR1 and CDR2 from the germline V gene are LNHNV and YYDKDF (reference sequence). This CDR3 is built from 15 residues. V lost 1 base to trimming and J lost 7 bases; unmatched junction nucleotides: 10. CDR3 loop: CATSRGVSGTGEQYF. The CDR3, as DNA: TGTGCCACCAGCAGAGGGGTAAGCGGGACGGGAGAGCAGTACTTC.

Remarks on this clonotype: The junction does not match germline at one end; this may be a read error. The J gene is TRBJ2-2, the V gene TRBV13; TRBD1 matches at 8 bases. The V gene's germline CDR1 is PRHDT and CDR2 FYEKMQ (reference sequence). This CDR3 spans 16 amino acids. The CDR3 sequence: CASSTPGTGNTGELFF. The CDR3 nucleotides read TGCGCCAGCAGCACCCCCGGGACAGGGAACACCGGGGAGCTGTTTTTT.

This clonotype was detected a few times. The chain joins TRBV6-2 or TRBV6-3 to TRBJ1-1; D is perhaps TRBD1 (5 bases). This CDR3 is built from 11 residues. The germline V and J ends were trimmed by 6 bases and 7 bases, with 9 bases remaining between them. Germline assignment: CDR1 MNHEY and CDR2 SVGEGT. Written as DNA, the CDR3 is TGTGCCAGCAGATGGGGGGGTGAAGCTTTCTTT. It codes for CASRWGGEAFF.

The sample holds a few counts of this clonotype. The chain uses TRBV6-6 and TRBJ2-1; D gene unclear. CDR1 is MNHNY, CDR2 SVGAGI, per germline (reference sequence). The CDR3 runs 15 residues. V was trimmed by 4 bases and J by 0 bases, leaving 10 bases between them. CDR3 region: CASSLSASSYNEQFF. The CDR3 region has the DNA TGTGCCAGCAGTTTATCGGCGAGCTCCTACAATGAGCAGTTCTTC.

This chain connects TRBV19 to TRBJ1-4, with TRBD1 matching over 12 bases. The CDR3 has 14 residues. CDR1 LNHDA and CDR2 SQIVND come from the germline V gene (reference sequence). Germline trimming cut 11 bases from V and 9 bases from J; bases unmatched to any gene: 10. In DNA form, the CDR3 reads TGTGCCTGGAGCCTGGGACAGGGGGCGAAAAAACTGTTTTTT. This gives the protein CAWSLGQGAKKLFF.

In its sample, this clonotype is medium-sized. DNA for the CDR3: TGTGCCAGCAGCTTACTTTCGCGACTAGCGAGCTACAATGAGCAGTTCTTC. This translates into CASSLLSRLASYNEQFF. The rearrangement links TRBV11-1 to TRBJ2-1, with TRBD2 identical over 8 bases. The CDR3 extends over 17 amino acids. Germline V lookup: CDR1 SGHAT, CDR2 FQDESV (reference sequence). Trimming removed 2 bases from V and 3 bases from J; junction bases left unmatched: 9. The whole variable domain, remainder taken from reference TRBV11-1 and TRBJ2-1, is EAEVAQSPRYKITEKSQAVAFWCDPISGHATLYWYRQILGQGPELLVQFQDESVVDDSQLPKDRFSAERLKGVDSTLKIQPAELGDSAMYLCASSLLSRLASYNEQFFGPGTRLTVL.

This clonotype was seen a few times. This chain links TRBV5-5 with TRBJ2-1; no firm D call. The CDR3 loop spans 13 amino acids. V dropped 0 bases and J dropped 6 bases, with 7 bases sitting between them. The germline gives CDR1 SGHKS, CDR2 YYEKEE (reference sequence). The CDR3 here is CASSLGLTNEQFF. The CDR3 bases are TGTGCCAGCAGCTTGGGACTCACCAATGAGCAGTTCTTC.

The genes are TRBV7-6 and TRBJ2-1; the match to TRBD2 covers 10 bases. Germline-derived CDR1 and CDR2 are SGHVS and FNYEAQ. J lost 6 bases, V lost 5 bases, and 7 bases had no gene match. This CDR3 has 15 residues. The CDR3 loop reads CASSRTSGIFNEQFF. CDR3 DNA: TGTGCCAGCAGCCGTACTAGCGGGATCTTCAATGAGCAGTTCTTC.

This chain uses TRBV20-1 with TRBJ1-4; no clear D. V lost 0 bases and J lost 7, with 3 bases in between. This CDR3 region has 11 residues. Germline V gene data show CDR1 as DFQATT and CDR2 as SNEGSKA (reference sequence). CDR3: CSARESEKLFF. CDR3 coding DNA: TGCAGTGCTAGAGAGAGTGAAAAACTGTTTTTT.

The chain employs TRBV10-3 and TRBJ2-7; D unresolved. V lost 6 bases to trimming and J lost 3 bases, with 12 bases between them. Germline CDR1 reads ENHRY; CDR2 reads SYGVKD. There are 13 residues in the CDR3. The CDR3 sequence: CAIRVDLDYEQYF. The CDR3 DNA follows: TGTGCCATCAGGGTGGACCTAGACTACGAGCAGTACTTC.

Notes on this clonotype: An end of the junction does not agree with germline; a read error may underlie this. The chain couples TRBV27 to TRBJ1-2; D ambiguous. CDR1 is MNHEY and CDR2 is SMNVEV in the germline V gene (reference sequence). The CDR3 covers 13 residues. The CDR3: CAISLVQMGGYTF. The CDR3, as DNA: TGTGCCATCAGTTTGGTGCAAATGGGGGGCTACACCTTC.